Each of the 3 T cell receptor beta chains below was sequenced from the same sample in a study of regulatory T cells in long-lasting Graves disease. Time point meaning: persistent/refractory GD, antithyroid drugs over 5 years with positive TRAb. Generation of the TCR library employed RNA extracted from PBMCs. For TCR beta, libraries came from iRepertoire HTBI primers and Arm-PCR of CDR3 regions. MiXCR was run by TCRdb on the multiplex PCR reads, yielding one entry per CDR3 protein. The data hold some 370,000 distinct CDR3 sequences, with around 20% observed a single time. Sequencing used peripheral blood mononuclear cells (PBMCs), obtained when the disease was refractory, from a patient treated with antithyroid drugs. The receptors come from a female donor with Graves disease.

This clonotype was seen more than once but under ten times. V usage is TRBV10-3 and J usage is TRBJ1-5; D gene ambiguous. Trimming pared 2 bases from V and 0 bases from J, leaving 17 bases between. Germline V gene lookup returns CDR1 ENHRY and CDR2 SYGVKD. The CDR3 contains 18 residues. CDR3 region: CAISEIPRHHNSNQPQHF. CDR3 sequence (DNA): TGTGCCATCAGTGAGATACCCCGACACCACAATAGCAATCAGCCCCAGCATTTT.

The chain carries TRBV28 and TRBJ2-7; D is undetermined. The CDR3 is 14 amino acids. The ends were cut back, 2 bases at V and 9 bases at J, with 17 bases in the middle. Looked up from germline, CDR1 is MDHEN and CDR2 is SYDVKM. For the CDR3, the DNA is TGTGCCAGCAGTTTAATAACAGAGCCATTGGTGCAGTACTTC. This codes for CASSLITEPLVQYF.

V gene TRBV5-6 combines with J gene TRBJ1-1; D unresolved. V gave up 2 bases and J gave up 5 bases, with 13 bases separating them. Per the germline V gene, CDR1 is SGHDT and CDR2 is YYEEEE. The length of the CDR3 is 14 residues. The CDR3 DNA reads TGTGCCAGCAGCTTATACCACGGATGGACTGAAGCTTTCTTT. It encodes CASSLYHGWTEAFF.